These 22 T cell receptor beta chains were all obtained from the same sample, sequenced in a study of response to subunit inactivated influenza vaccine. TCRdb processed the RT-PCR reads anew with MiXCR; each CDR3 protein has one entry. The repertoire includes hundreds of thousands of distinct CDR3 sequences, 12% to 15% of them detected once, and 7.6% sits in the top ten. The sample consisted of PBMCs from blood, taken 14 to 15 days before vaccination. The receptors were gathered from a man over 45 who received an inactivated influenza vaccine.

This clonotype was recorded many times. The gene calls are TRBV6-2 or TRBV6-3 and TRBJ1-5; D unresolved. This CDR3 comprises 13 residues. From germline, CDR1 is MNHEY and CDR2 SVGEGT. Trimming cost V 7 bases and J 2 bases, with 9 bases left between them. This chain's CDR3 is CASTDGGNQPQHF. CDR3 bases: TGTGCCAGCACCGACGGGGGCAATCAGCCCCAGCATTTT.

This chain connects TRBV3-1 to TRBJ2-1; 7 bases map to TRBD2. The CDR3 has 17 residues. V shed 1 base and J 6 bases; nucleotides not matched to a gene: 12. Germline V CDR1 and CDR2: LGHDT, YNNKEL (reference sequence). CDR3: CASSQGSGLVLFNEQFF. Written as DNA, the CDR3 is TGTGCCAGCAGCCAAGGGTCAGGACTAGTTTTATTCAATGAGCAGTTCTTC.

This chain links TRBV7-9 with TRBJ1-3, with D perhaps TRBD1 (5 bases). This CDR3 region has 14 residues. Trimming shortened V by 8 bases and J by 5 bases, and 16 bases separated the two germline ends. CDR1 and CDR2 from the germline V gene are SEHNR and FQNEAQ (reference sequence). CDR3 sequence reads: CASPEDGQRNTIYF. The CDR3 DNA sequence: TGTGCCAGCCCAGAGGACGGACAAAGAAACACCATATATTTT.

This clonotype appeared a few times. The rearrangement joins TRBV12-3 or TRBV12-4 to TRBJ1-6; D remains ambiguous. CDR3 size: 14 residues. With 0 bases removed from V and 7 bases from J, the gap between germline ends came to 7 bases. The CDR3 DNA is TGTGCCAGCAGTTTAGCCCTGGAAAATTCACCCCTCCACTTT. Its protein is CASSLALENSPLHF.

This clonotype was observed a handful of times. This chain uses TRBV11-2 with TRBJ1-1; the D gene is possibly TRBD1 (6 bases). Germline V gene lookup returns CDR1 SGHAT and CDR2 FQNNGV. The CDR3 length is 13 residues. The V end lost 8 bases, the J end lost 3 bases, and 13 bases lay between the germline ends. For the CDR3, the DNA is TGTGCCAGCCGCGGGCAGGGGCACACTGAAGCTTTCTTT. It encodes CASRGQGHTEAFF.

This chain connects TRBV12-3 or TRBV12-4 to TRBJ2-3; D may match TRBD1 or TRBD2 (6 bases each). The CDR3 runs 14 residues. The V and J ends lost 3 bases and 4 bases respectively, with 11 bases between them. The CDR3 DNA reads as TGTGCCAGCAGTTTCTTCGGGGGCGCAGATACGCAGTATTTT. Amino acids: CASSFFGGADTQYF.

This clonotype appeared a few times. The chain uses TRBV6-5 and TRBJ2-1, with unresolved D. Germline-derived CDR1 and CDR2 are MNHEY and SVGAGI. The V end lost 6 bases, the J end lost 7 bases, and 13 bases lay between the germline ends. CDR3 length equals 13 residues. The CDR3 region is CASSLGPRNEQFF. The CDR3 region has the DNA TGTGCCAGCAGCTTAGGCCCAAGGAATGAGCAGTTCTTC.

This clonotype was observed a handful of times. V gene TRBV13 combines with J gene TRBJ2-5; TRBD1 matches 8 bases. The V gene end was trimmed by 5 bases and the J gene end by 0 bases; junction bases not matched to a gene: 2. This CDR3 spans 14 amino acids. Germline V gene lookup returns CDR1 PRHDT and CDR2 FYEKMQ (reference sequence). CDR3 sequence reads: CASSHRGYQETQYF. The CDR3 nucleotides read TGTGCCAGCAGCCACAGGGGGTACCAAGAGACCCAGTACTTC.

The sample holds a few counts of this clonotype. The chain links TRBV20-1 to TRBJ2-5; D is ambiguous. Germline V gene sequence: CDR1 DFQATT, CDR2 SNEGSKA (reference sequence). Trimming took off 0 bases at V and 0 bases at J, with 11 bases between the two ends. The CDR3 runs 15 residues. This CDR3 is CSARDRAGNQETQYF. The CDR3 DNA sequence: TGCAGTGCTAGAGATAGAGCAGGAAACCAAGAGACCCAGTACTTC.

This clonotype was detected only a few times. The CDR3 bases are TGTGCCAGCTCCAACCCCCTAGCGGGAGGAAGTTCCCACGAGCAGTACTTC. This encodes CASSNPLAGGSSHEQYF. V usage is TRBV9 and J usage is TRBJ2-7; 11 nucleotides match TRBD2. Trimming at V came to 7 bases and at J to 5 bases, leaving 17 bases not matched to a gene. Germline V gene data show CDR1 as SGDLS and CDR2 as YYNGEE. The CDR3 has 17 residues.

This clonotype was counted a few times. The chain joins TRBV25-1 to TRBJ2-5, with unresolved D. There are 12 residues in the CDR3. Trimming left V 2 bases short and J 5 bases short, with 6 bases between. CDR1 and CDR2 from the germline V gene are MGHDK and SYGVNS. CDR3 sequence: CASSEGWETQYF. DNA for the CDR3: TGTGCCAGCAGTGAAGGGTGGGAGACCCAGTACTTC. The full variable domain, in which reference TRBV25-1 and TRBJ2-5 provide the parts outside the CDR3, is EADIYQTPRYLVIGTGKKITLECSQTMGHDKMYWYQQDPGMELHLIHYSYGVNSTEKGDLSSESTVSRIRTEHFPLTLESARPSHTSQYLCASSEGWETQYFGPGTRLLVL.

This clonotype was recorded a few times. This chain uses TRBV4-3 with TRBJ1-5, with D possibly being TRBD1 (5 bases). Trimming stripped 1 base from V and 6 bases from J, with 10 bases between. CDR3 length: 14 amino acids. In germline, CDR1 is LGHNA, CDR2 YSLEER. DNA of the CDR3: TGCGCCAGCAGCCAAGTCTGGGGCGGTCAGCCCCAGCATTTT. This gives the protein CASSQVWGGQPQHF.

This clonotype has more than one count but fewer than ten. The chain links TRBV7-9 to TRBJ2-1; 9 bases align to TRBD2. The ends lost 1 base at V and 6 bases at J; junction bases unmatched: 7. Germline values: CDR1 SEHNR, CDR2 FQNEAQ (reference sequence). This CDR3 region has 16 residues. CDR3 protein: CASSLGSAGGANEQFF. In DNA, the CDR3 is TGTGCCAGCAGCTTAGGTTCAGCGGGGGGTGCCAATGAGCAGTTCTTC. The whole variable domain, filled in from reference TRBV7-9 and TRBJ2-1, reads DTGVSQNPRHKITKRGQNVTFRCDPISEHNRLYWYRQTLGQGPEFLTYFQNEAQLEKSRLLSDRFSAERPKGSFSTLEIQRTEQGDSAMYLCASSLGSAGGANEQFFGPGTRLTVL.

The rearrangement uses TRBV4-3 and TRBJ2-1; D is unresolved. Germline V gene lookup returns CDR1 LGHNA and CDR2 YSLEER. The CDR3 sequence is 15 residues long. V was cut by 0 bases and J by 2 bases, with 8 bases left in between. The CDR3 coding sequence is TGCGCCAGCAGCCAAGACCACCGGGCCTACAATGAGCAGTTCTTC. Amino acid sequence: CASSQDHRAYNEQFF.

This chain links TRBV6-1 with TRBJ2-1, with 9 positions matching TRBD2. There are 13 residues in the CDR3. The ends lost 11 bases at V and 4 bases at J; junction bases unmatched: 6. Germline V CDR1 and CDR2: MNHNS, SASEGT. The CDR3 DNA reads as TGTGCCGTTCAGGCGGGGGGGTACAATGAGCAGTTCTTC. Residues: CAVQAGGYNEQFF.

This clonotype was seen a few times. The genes are TRBV6-2 or TRBV6-3 and TRBJ2-1; D is perhaps TRBD2 (6 bases). This CDR3 is built from 13 residues. Germline assignment: CDR1 MNHEY and CDR2 SVGEGT. V lost 4 bases and J lost 7, with 11 bases in between. The CDR3 protein is CASSSGTFNEQFF. The DNA of the CDR3 is TGTGCCAGCAGTTCCGGGACTTTTAATGAGCAGTTCTTC.

The rearrangement links TRBV5-1 to TRBJ2-7; 7 positions match TRBD1. The CDR3 runs 17 residues. Germline CDR1 SGHRS, CDR2 YFSETQ. Germline trimming cut 1 base from V and 0 bases from J; bases unmatched to any gene: 10. The CDR3 bases are TGCGCCAGCAGCTTGAGAGATGCAGGGGGTGGCTCCTACGAGCAGTACTTC. As protein: CASSLRDAGGGSYEQYF.

At least ten counts were recorded for this clonotype. The V and J genes are TRBV25-1 and TRBJ2-4; D not certain. CDR1 is MGHDK, CDR2 SYGVNS, per germline. CDR3 size: 12 residues. Deletions cut 1 base from V and 9 bases from J, with 7 bases between. The CDR3 spells CASSELVGIQYF. CDR3 coding DNA: TGTGCCAGCAGTGAATTGGTGGGCATTCAGTACTTC.

About this clonotype itself: This could be a read error, since a much larger clone is one nucleotide away. The chain has TRBV21-1 and TRBJ2-7. TRBV21-1 counts as a pseudogene. The CDR3 extends over 15 amino acids. CDR3 nucleotide sequence: TGTGCCATCAGCAAAGAGGCAGCTCTCTCCTACGAGCAGTACTTC. It codes for CAISKEAALSYEQYF.

The V call is TRBV29-1, the J call TRBJ2-7; no clear D. CDR3 length: 13 residues. Trimming left V 0 bases short and J 3 bases short, with 9 bases between. The germline V gene encodes CDR1 SQVTM and CDR2 ANQGSEA. The DNA of the CDR3 is TGCAGCGTTGAAGAACCAGGTTTCTACGAGCAGTACTTC. It encodes CSVEEPGFYEQYF.

This clonotype was counted only a few times. This chain uses TRBV7-2 with TRBJ2-4; 7 bases map to TRBD1. V gave up 0 bases and J gave up 15 bases; unmatched junction bases: 8. The V gene's germline CDR1 is SGHTA and CDR2 FQGNSA. The CDR3 runs to 13 residues. The CDR3 is CASSLARGSQWYF. DNA of the CDR3: TGTGCCAGCAGCTTAGCCAGGGGGAGCCAGTGGTACTTC.

The chain links TRBV29-1 to TRBJ2-3; the D is unclear. Trimming removed 3 bases at V and 3 bases at J, with 7 bases between. Per the germline V gene, CDR1 is SQVTM and CDR2 is ANQGSEA. The CDR3 loop spans 12 amino acids. This CDR3 reads CSVDFQTDTQYF. CDR3 nucleotides: TGCAGCGTTGATTTCCAGACAGATACGCAGTATTTT.